Below, 17 T cell receptor beta chains from the same sample are listed, as sequenced in a study of post-analysis software for immune sequencing data. Study-wide results and caveats: The five TRBV segments detected at higher frequency in patients than in controls included TRBV5-6, TRBV5-1 and TRBV20-1.

Unique molecular identifiers were carried by the TCR beta cDNA libraries. MiXCR was run by TCRdb on the PCR reads, yielding one entry per CDR3 protein. The table lists about 540,000 distinct CDR3 sequences, around 31% of them singletons. Their target antigens are unknown. The source material was blood. These receptors all stem from a girl under 18 with multiple sclerosis.

The chain joins TRBV7-9 to TRBJ1-6; 7 bases are shared with TRBD1. The germline gives CDR1 SEHNR, CDR2 FQNEAQ (reference sequence). The CDR3 has 14 residues. The junction had 2 bases not matched to a gene; V was cut back by 3 bases and J by 6 bases. This CDR3 is CASSLTGRNSPLHF. CDR3 DNA sequence: TGTGCCAGCAGCTTGACAGGGCGTAATTCACCCCTCCACTTT.

This clonotype appeared a few times. CDR3 loop: CASRSDRVRETQYF. CDR3 nucleotide sequence: TGCGCCAGCAGAAGCGACAGAGTAAGAGAGACCCAGTACTTC. The chain joins TRBV5-1 to TRBJ2-5; a weak D match, TRBD1 (5 bases). Germline V CDR1 and CDR2: SGHRS, YFSETQ. This CDR3 has 14 amino acids. V dropped 5 bases and J dropped 4 bases, with 15 bases sitting between them.

The chain has TRBV29-1 and TRBJ1-5; TRBD1 might be the D (5 bases). The V and J ends lost 6 bases and 4 bases respectively, with 13 bases between them. Germline CDR1 SQVTM, CDR2 ANQGSEA. This CDR3 spans 13 amino acids. In nucleotides, the CDR3 is TGCAGCGTGTTATTGAGGGGAAATCAGCCCCAGCATTTT. Its protein is CSVLLRGNQPQHF.

This clonotype was counted only a few times. CDR3 region: CASSFGTAGGKETQYF. In nucleotides, the CDR3 is TGTGCCAGCAGTTTTGGTACAGCGGGGGGTAAGGAGACCCAGTACTTC. This chain links TRBV12-3 or TRBV12-4 with TRBJ2-5; 9 bases are shared with TRBD2. The V gene end was trimmed by 3 bases and the J gene end by 5 bases; junction bases not matched to a gene: 10. The CDR3 is 16 amino acids.

V is TRBV3-1 and J is TRBJ2-3, with 11 bases fitting TRBD2. J was trimmed by 1 base and V by 2 bases; bases with no gene match: 2. This CDR3 is 16 amino acids long. Germline assignment: CDR1 LGHDT and CDR2 YNNKEL (reference sequence). As DNA, the CDR3 is TGTGCCAGCAGCCAAACTAGCGGGGGCCGCACAGATACGCAGTATTTT. This codes for CASSQTSGGRTDTQYF.

The genes are TRBV15 and TRBJ2-7; 9 bases agree with TRBD1. V gave up 0 bases and J gave up 5 bases; unmatched junction bases: 5. This CDR3 spans 15 amino acids. The germline V gene encodes CDR1 LNHNV and CDR2 YYDKDF (reference sequence). The CDR3: CATSREGGQGNEQYF. CDR3 nucleotide sequence: TGTGCCACCAGCAGAGAGGGTGGACAGGGGAACGAGCAGTACTTC. The complete variable domain, with remaining parts taken from reference TRBV15 and TRBJ2-7, reads DAMVIQNPRYQVTQFGKPVTLSCSQTLNHNVMYWYQQKSSQAPKLLFHYYDKDFNNEADTPDNFQSRRPNTSFCFLDIRSPGLGDTAMYLCATSREGGQGNEQYFGPGTRLTVT.

A few counts support this clonotype. J is TRBJ2-7 and V is TRBV6-5; 8 bases line up with TRBD1. Germline loops: CDR1 MNHEY, CDR2 SVGAGI. This CDR3 contains 14 residues. Trimming cost V 6 bases and J 6 bases; bases outside gene matches: 10. DNA for the CDR3: TGTGCCAGCAGCCGTGGGGGACAGGTCCCCGAGCAGTACTTC. Amino acids: CASSRGGQVPEQYF.

This clonotype has just a few counts. The chain carries TRBV3-1 and TRBJ2-3; maybe TRBD2 (5 bases). The germline CDR1 and CDR2 sequences are LGHDT and YNNKEL (reference sequence). The CDR3 has 14 residues. V shed 1 base and J shed 6 bases, with 11 bases lying between them. The CDR3 sequence: CASSQVWTGDTQYF. The CDR3 bases are TGTGCCAGCAGCCAAGTATGGACGGGGGATACGCAGTATTTT.

The chain employs TRBV9 and TRBJ2-3; TRBD1 is a possible D gene (6 bases). Germline CDR1 is SGDLS and CDR2 is YYNGEE. V lost 3 bases and J lost 4, with 15 bases in between. The CDR3 contains 15 residues. CDR3 bases: TGTGCCAGCAGCGGAGGACAGTCTCCGGCAGATACGCAGTATTTT. Its protein product is CASSGGQSPADTQYF.

The genes are TRBV12-3 or TRBV12-4 and TRBJ2-5; unclear D gene. This CDR3 is 12 amino acids long. Trimming stripped 4 bases from V and 12 bases from J, with 15 bases between. The CDR3 DNA is TGTGCCAGCAGTTGGGGAAGCTACGAGGAGTACTTC. This encodes CASSWGSYEEYF.

This clonotype was found once. The chain couples TRBV18 to TRBJ1-5; 8 positions agree with TRBD1. Germline V gene lookup returns CDR1 KGHSH and CDR2 LQKENI. The CDR3 is made up of 13 amino acids. V lost 3 bases, J lost 5 bases, and 0 bases stayed unmatched. CDR3 in amino acids: CASSPGQDQPQHF. The CDR3 nucleotides are TGTGCCAGCTCACCGGGACAGGATCAGCCCCAGCATTTT.

The chain links TRBV29-1 to TRBJ1-4; 8 bases are a match to TRBD1. Germline V gives CDR1 SQVTM, CDR2 ANQGSEA. After removal of 6 bases from V and 7 bases from J, the junction contained 7 bases not matched to a gene. The CDR3 sequence is 13 residues long. The CDR3 protein is CSVDDRGGEKLFF. In DNA, the CDR3 is TGCAGCGTCGACGACAGGGGCGGTGAAAAACTGTTTTTT.

As regards this clonotype: A junction end diverges from the germline sequence, so it may reflect a read error. The chain joins TRBV5-1 to TRBJ2-1; D ambiguous. The CDR3 has 17 amino acids. Germline CDR1 is SGHRS and CDR2 is YFSETQ. CDR3 DNA: TGCGCCAGCAGCTTGGGGCAGCCCAGAAGCTCCTACGATGAGCAGTTCTTC. It encodes CASSLGQPRSSYDEQFF.

This CDR3 is CASSEGRIKNTEAFF. Here the CDR3 DNA reads TGTGCCAGCAGTGAAGGACGGATTAAGAACACTGAAGCTTTCTTT. This chain connects TRBV6-1 to TRBJ1-1; D not certain. The CDR3 spans 15 residues. Between the trimmed V and J ends, which lost 1 base and 1 base, there was a span of 10 bases. Per the germline V gene, CDR1 is MNHNS and CDR2 is SASEGT.

This clonotype was counted only a few times. The J gene is TRBJ2-5, the V gene TRBV3-1; TRBD2 matches 7 bases. With 0 bases clipped from V and 5 bases from J, the junction kept 6 bases outside the gene matches. CDR1 is LGHDT and CDR2 is YNNKEL in the germline V gene (reference sequence). CDR3 size: 15 residues. CDR3 region: CASSQDRPAGETQYF. CDR3 sequence (DNA): TGTGCCAGCAGCCAAGATCGCCCAGCGGGGGAGACCCAGTACTTC.

This clonotype turned up a few times. J is TRBJ2-1 and V is TRBV4-2; 8 positions agree with TRBD2. CDR1 is LGHNA, CDR2 YNFKEQ, per germline. Unmatched junction bases numbered 4, after V lost 4 bases and J lost 5 bases. This CDR3 comprises 14 residues. The CDR3 bases are TGTGCCAGCAGCCTTAGCGGGACCGACAATGAGCAGTTCTTC. Translation: CASSLSGTDNEQFF.

The chain joins TRBV27 to TRBJ1-1, with 7 bases identical to TRBD1. Per germline, CDR1 MNHEY and CDR2 SMNVEV (reference sequence). The CDR3 runs to 12 residues. V gave up 9 bases and J gave up 3 bases; unmatched junction bases: 4. In DNA form, the CDR3 reads TGTGCCAGACAGGGGAGGGACACTGAAGCTTTCTTT. It yields the protein CARQGRDTEAFF.